This is a list of T cell receptor beta chains from one sample in a study of T cell responses to AZD1222 COVID-19 vaccine. Assay: immunoSEQ multiplex PCR; the TCRdb copy retains only in-frame clones and omits some. The table has more than 140,000 clones, about nine tenths seen once. Sequenced here: peripheral blood, sampled on day 0 of AZD1222 vaccination. Source of these receptors: an adult in good health. The CDR3 runs from the conserved cysteine through the conserved F or W.

v_call,cdr3_length,j_call,cdr3_aa
TRBV5-1,19,TRBJ2-7,CASSFRPTSGSWISYEQYF
TRBV7-2,15,TRBJ2-7,CASSLEVAGLYEQYF
TRBV12-3/TRBV12-4,13,TRBJ1-1,CASSLAGASRAFF
TRBV15,13,TRBJ1-5,CATSVGGNQPQHF
TRBV11-1,12,TRBJ2-7,CASSLGTPEQYF
TRBV5-6,13,TRBJ1-2,CASSSDRGLGYTF
TRBV6-2/TRBV6-3,16,TRBJ1-5,CASSSLEGGDHQPQHF
TRBV12-2,19,TRBJ2-6,CASRLAQVGKVSGANVLTF
TRBV5-5,15,TRBJ1-1,CASSTFDGPNTEAFF
TRBV4-1,14,TRBJ1-1,CASSQVTGNTEAFF
TRBV24-1,14,TRBJ2-7,CATSDPGRTYEQYF
TRBV7-2,16,TRBJ2-7,CASSLDSGGVAYEQYF
TRBV6-5,13,TRBJ2-5,CASSYSVVAGEYF
TRBV28,14,TRBJ2-7,CASSRYGQAYEQYF
TRBV6-6,13,TRBJ2-7,CASKVAGPRQQYF
TRBV5-8,15,TRBJ1-5,CASSRDRTSNQPQHF
TRBV6-5,12,TRBJ2-1,CASSLRGGEQFF
TRBV30,16,TRBJ1-3,CAWSRTGPLSGNTIYF
TRBV30,11,TRBJ2-7,CAWSLGGEQYF
TRBV2,13,TRBJ2-7,CASMKREGRGQYF
TRBV7-9,16,TRBJ2-1,CASGPTSGFSYNEQFF
TRBV19,14,TRBJ2-7,CASSPLGAWHEQYF